The next 14 T cell receptor beta chains were all read from a single sample in a study of OX40 agonist ivuxolimab in advanced cancers. Sequenced by immunoSEQ multiplex PCR; TCRdb stores in-frame clones only, minus some. The table shows some 97,000 clones, with nearly 90% occurring only once. Here the sequenced sample was CD4+ or CD8+ T cells sorted from blood, taken in a trial of the OX40 agonist ivuxolimab. These receptors all come from an adult with an advanced solid tumor such as melanoma, head and neck, liver or kidney cancer.

This clone has just one count. This sequence joins TRBV5-1 and TRBJ1-3; 8 bases match TRBD1. With V trimmed by 0 bases and J by 0 bases, 8 bases remained unmatched. Germline CDR1 reads SGHRS; CDR2 reads YFSETQ. This CDR3 contains 18 residues. The CDR3 spells CASSLGGQGRGSGNTIYF. The CDR3 nucleotides read TGCGCCAGCAGCTTGGGCGGACAGGGTAGGGGCTCTGGAAACACCATATATTTT. Using reference TRBV5-1 and TRBJ1-3 for the parts outside the CDR3, the full variable domain is KAGVTQTPRYLIKTRGQQVTLSCSPISGHRSVSWYQQTPGQGLQFLFEYFSETQRNKGNFPGRFSGRQFSNSRSEMNVSTLELGDSALYLCASSLGGQGRGSGNTIYFGEGSWLTVV.

This clone was counted once. The V gene is TRBV5-1, the J gene TRBJ1-1; no reliable D call. V lost 3 bases, J lost 4 bases, and 7 bases lay in between. The CDR3 extends over 12 amino acids. Germline V gene sequence: CDR1 SGHRS, CDR2 YFSETQ. CDR3 DNA sequence: TGCGCCAGCAGCTCCGTGGGCACTGAAGCTTTCTTT. Translating gives CASSSVGTEAFF.

This clone was observed once. The chain recombines TRBV13 with TRBJ2-5; weak D call: TRBD1 (6 bases). Germline values: CDR1 PRHDT, CDR2 FYEKMQ (reference sequence). CDR3 length: 13 amino acids. Trimming stripped 2 bases from V and 4 bases from J, with 8 bases between. CDR3 DNA sequence: TGTGCCAGCAGCTTACAGGGGTTAGAGACCCAGTACTTC. Translating gives CASSLQGLETQYF. Full variable domain (missing parts from reference TRBV13 and TRBJ2-5): AAGVIQSPRHLIKEKRETATLKCYPIPRHDTVYWYQQGPGQDPQFLISFYEKMQSDKGSIPDRFSAQQFSDYHSELNMSSLELGDSALYFCASSLQGLETQYFGPGTRLLVL.

The V and J genes are TRBV7-6 and TRBJ2-5; no clear D gene. The germline gives CDR1 SGHVS, CDR2 FNYEAQ. The CDR3 runs to 13 residues. Trimming pared 1 base from V and 4 bases from J, leaving 7 bases between. The CDR3 coding sequence is TGTGCCAGCAGCTTAGGGCCAACAGAGACCCAGTACTTC. Translated, it gives CASSLGPTETQYF.

The rearrangement joins TRBV4-1 to TRBJ1-2; no clear D gene. Germline V gives CDR1 MGHRA, CDR2 YSYEKL. Deletions cut 4 bases from V and 2 bases from J, with 14 bases between. This CDR3 is 15 amino acids long. In nucleotides, the CDR3 is TGCGCCAGCAGCCCAAGATTACAGACAAACTATGGCTACACCTTC. Translating gives CASSPRLQTNYGYTF.

This clone was seen a single time. The V call is TRBV27, the J call TRBJ2-2; 9 bases align to TRBD2. V trimming: 5 bases; J trimming: 6 bases; junction bases outside the gene matches: 7. Germline loops: CDR1 MNHEY, CDR2 SMNVEV (reference sequence). CDR3 length equals 15 residues. The CDR3 here is CASSIAGEIAGELFF. The CDR3 region has the DNA TGTGCCAGCAGTATAGCGGGAGAAATTGCCGGGGAGCTGTTTTTT.

The chain combines TRBV27 with TRBJ2-3; no firm D call. CDR3 length: 16 amino acids. V dropped 5 bases and J dropped 1 base, with 16 bases sitting between them. Germline-derived CDR1 and CDR2 are MNHEY and SMNVEV (reference sequence). CDR3 sequence: CASSTHWGSGTDTQYF. DNA of the CDR3: TGTGCCAGCAGTACACATTGGGGTTCCGGCACAGATACGCAGTATTTT.

A single count supports this clone. The chain recombines TRBV5-1 with TRBJ1-3; 7 bases map to TRBD1. The CDR3 runs 16 residues. V was pared by 0 bases and J by 6 bases, with 9 bases of the junction left unmatched. In germline, CDR1 is SGHRS, CDR2 YFSETQ. DNA of the CDR3: TGCGCCAGCAGCTTGGTTGGTTCCGGGACAGCAAACACCATATATTTT. It is translated as CASSLVGSGTANTIYF. Supplemented by reference TRBV5-1 and TRBJ1-3, the full variable domain reads KAGVTQTPRYLIKTRGQQVTLSCSPISGHRSVSWYQQTPGQGLQFLFEYFSETQRNKGNFPGRFSGRQFSNSRSEMNVSTLELGDSALYLCASSLVGSGTANTIYFGEGSWLTVV.

V is TRBV19 and J is TRBJ2-5; D gene uncertain. The DNA end is more similar to TRBJ2-7, so the J call may be wrong. Germline CDR1 reads LNHDA; CDR2 reads SQIVND (reference sequence). The CDR3 spans 13 residues. CDR3 bases: TGTGCCAGTAGTATAGCGGCACCCTACGAGCAGTACTTC. Translation: CASSIAAPYEQYF.

This clone appeared once. The CDR3 here is CAWSVNMNTIYF. The DNA of the CDR3 is TGTGCCTGGAGTGTAAATATGAACACCATATATTTT. The chain links TRBV30 to TRBJ1-3; D remains ambiguous. This CDR3 contains 12 residues. Germline lookup yields CDR1 GTSNPN and CDR2 SVGIG (reference sequence). Trimming pared 0 bases from V and 7 bases from J, leaving 7 bases between. Full variable domain (outside the CDR3, taken from reference TRBV30 and TRBJ1-3): SQTIHQWPATLVQPVGSPLSLECTVEGTSNPNLYWYRQAAGRGLQLLFYSVGIGQISSEVPQNLSASRPQDRQFILSSKKLLLSDSGFYLCAWSVNMNTIYFGEGSWLTVV.

This chain uses TRBV19 with TRBJ2-2; TRBD1 matches 7 bases. CDR3 length equals 16 residues. V dropped 11 bases and J dropped 0; count of bases not matched to a gene: 12. The V gene's germline CDR1 is LNHDA and CDR2 SQIVND (reference sequence). The CDR3 sequence is CASKDLGGPNTGELFF. The CDR3 nucleotides are TGTGCCTCCAAGGACCTAGGGGGCCCGAACACCGGGGAGCTGTTTTTT.

CDR3 nucleotide sequence: TGTGCCAGCAGTCCGACTAGCGGGACCCTAGCCAAAAACATTCAGTACTTC. Translation gives CASSPTSGTLAKNIQYF. The chain has TRBV27 and TRBJ2-4; 11 nucleotides agree with TRBD2. This CDR3 has 17 amino acids. Germline assignment: CDR1 MNHEY and CDR2 SMNVEV (reference sequence). V shed 5 bases and J 0 bases; nucleotides not matched to a gene: 6.

The chain joins TRBV6-5 to TRBJ1-1; TRBD1 aligns across 8 bases. The V segment lost 6 bases and the J segment 5 bases; nucleotides outside the gene matches: 5. The length of the CDR3 is 13 residues. Germline CDR1 reads MNHEY; CDR2 reads SVGAGI. CDR3 residues: CASRDRVRTEAFF. In DNA form, the CDR3 reads TGTGCCAGCAGGGACAGGGTTCGGACTGAAGCTTTCTTT.

This clone appeared a few times. The chain recombines TRBV30 with TRBJ1-1; no clear D gene. Trimming took 0 bases from V and 1 from J, leaving 6 bases between them. The V gene's germline CDR1 is GTSNPN and CDR2 SVGIG (reference sequence). The CDR3 is 13 residues long. The CDR3 DNA follows: TGTGCCTGGAGTGTAGCGGGGAACACTGAAGCTTTCTTT. This translates into CAWSVAGNTEAFF. Complete variable domain (other parts from reference TRBV30 and TRBJ1-1): SQTIHQWPATLVQPVGSPLSLECTVEGTSNPNLYWYRQAAGRGLQLLFYSVGIGQISSEVPQNLSASRPQDRQFILSSKKLLLSDSGFYLCAWSVAGNTEAFFGQGTRLTVV.